The table lists the clone carrying this TCR beta chain with a few counts. CDR1 is SGHVS and CDR2 is FNYEAQ in the germline V gene. V was cut by 5 bases and J by 0 bases, with 15 bases left in between. This CDR3 comprises 16 residues. Via MiXCR, TCRdb re-called the 5' RACE reads, giving one row per CDR3 protein. Here the sample spans 250,000 to 300,000 distinct CDR3 sequences, about 8.9% being singletons. The data were obtained in a study of identical twins. These data were also filed under a second study, of yellow fever vaccine responses in identical twins.

This receptor was taken from a woman under 30 in good health. V and J are TRBV7-6 and TRBJ2-3, with D hard to call. Sequenced sample: CD8+ T cells sorted from blood. The DNA of the CDR3 is TGTGCCAGCAGCCCTACCTCGGCAGCTAGCACAGATACGCAGTATTTT. It specifies CASSPTSAASTDTQYF.